This TCR beta chain was captured in a study of T cell changes during pregnancy in multiple sclerosis. There are 14 residues in the CDR3. V lost 0 bases, J lost 6 bases, and 13 bases lay in between. CDR1 is SGHRS and CDR2 is YFSETQ in the germline V gene. In this sample, this clone turned up once. TCRdb's table, derived via immunoSEQ multiplex PCR, lists solely in-frame clones and lacks some. The data hold roughly 100,000 clones, with 91% observed a single time. This chain links TRBV5-1 with TRBJ2-7, with no clear D. The TCR comes from a female donor in good health, enrolled as a control in a pregnancy study. The sample here was peripheral blood, taken after pregnancy. CDR3 nucleotides: TGCGCCAGCAGCTTGGCCATCGGTTACGCCGAGCAGTACTTC. The encoded protein is CASSLAIGYAEQYF.